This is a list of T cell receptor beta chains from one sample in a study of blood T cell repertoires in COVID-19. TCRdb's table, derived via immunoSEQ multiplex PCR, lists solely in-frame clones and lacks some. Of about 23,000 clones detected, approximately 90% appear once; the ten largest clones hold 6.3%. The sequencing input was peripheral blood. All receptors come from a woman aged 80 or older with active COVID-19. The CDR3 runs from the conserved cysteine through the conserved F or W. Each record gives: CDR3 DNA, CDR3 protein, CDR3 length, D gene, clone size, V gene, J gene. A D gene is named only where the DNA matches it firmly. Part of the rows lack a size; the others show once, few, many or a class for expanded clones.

CDR3nt: TGCGCCAGCAGCTTGTATCAAGAGACCCAGTACTTC
CDR3aa: CASSLYQETQYF
len: 12
d_gene: .
abundance: .
v_gene: TRBV5-1
j_gene: TRBJ2-5

CDR3nt: TGTGCCAGTAGTATAGGGGCTCAGAACACCGGGGAGCTGTTTTTT
CDR3aa: CASSIGAQNTGELFF
len: 15
d_gene: .
abundance: .
v_gene: TRBV19
j_gene: TRBJ2-2

CDR3nt: TGTGCCAGAAGCTTGACCCAGGATGTCTCTAGCGGGGGCCACAATGAGCAGTTCTTC
CDR3aa: CARSLTQDVSSGGHNEQFF
len: 19
d_gene: TRBD2
abundance: .
v_gene: TRBV5-3
j_gene: TRBJ2-1

CDR3nt: TGTGCCAGTAGTGCCGGGCAGGGGGGCGGTGAAAAACTGTTTTTT
CDR3aa: CASSAGQGGGEKLFF
len: 15
d_gene: TRBD1
abundance: .
v_gene: TRBV19
j_gene: TRBJ1-4

CDR3nt: TGTGCCAGCAGTTACGTCAGGGTCGGTGAAAAACTGTTTTTT
CDR3aa: CASSYVRVGEKLFF
len: 14
d_gene: .
abundance: .
v_gene: TRBV6-5
j_gene: TRBJ1-4

CDR3nt: TGTGCCAGCTCAGTCGGGACAGGGGCGAGTGAGCAGTACTTC
CDR3aa: CASSVGTGASEQYF
len: 14
d_gene: TRBD1
abundance: .
v_gene: TRBV18
j_gene: TRBJ2-7

CDR3nt: TGTGCCAGCAGTGCCAACCGGGGGGACGGACGCTATGAAGCTTTCTTT
CDR3aa: CASSANRGDGRYEAFF
len: 16
d_gene: .
abundance: .
v_gene: TRBV6-1
j_gene: TRBJ1-1

CDR3nt: TGTGCCAGCAGTTTAGAGGCTAGCGGGGGAATTCAAGAGACCCAGTACTTC
CDR3aa: CASSLEASGGIQETQYF
len: 17
d_gene: TRBD2
abundance: .
v_gene: TRBV27
j_gene: TRBJ2-5

CDR3nt: TGCGCCAGCAGCGCTGCCGGGACAGGGGGCGCAGATACGCAGTATTTT
CDR3aa: CASSAAGTGGADTQYF
len: 16
d_gene: TRBD1
abundance: .
v_gene: TRBV5-1
j_gene: TRBJ2-3

CDR3nt: TGCGCCAGCAGCTTGGTCCCCCAGGGGGGTACAGATACGCAGTATTTT
CDR3aa: CASSLVPQGGTDTQYF
len: 16
d_gene: .
abundance: .
v_gene: TRBV5-1
j_gene: TRBJ2-3

CDR3nt: TGTGCCACCAGCAGAGCAAGGCAGGGGGCGTATGGCTACACCTTC
CDR3aa: CATSRARQGAYGYTF
len: 15
d_gene: TRBD1
abundance: .
v_gene: TRBV15
j_gene: TRBJ1-2

CDR3nt: TGTGCCAGCAGCGTCCTTGGGACAGGAGGTTACAATGAGCAGTTCTTC
CDR3aa: CASSVLGTGGYNEQFF
len: 16
d_gene: TRBD1
abundance: few
v_gene: TRBV27
j_gene: TRBJ2-1

CDR3nt: TGTGCCAGCAGCTTAGGGAGCGGGGGGATCCAAGAGACCCAGTACTTC
CDR3aa: CASSLGSGGIQETQYF
len: 16
d_gene: TRBD2
abundance: .
v_gene: TRBV7-6
j_gene: TRBJ2-5

CDR3nt: TGTGCCAGTAGTATATCAGGGAGGGGTTCACCCCTCCACTTT
CDR3aa: CASSISGRGSPLHF
len: 14
d_gene: .
abundance: .
v_gene: TRBV19
j_gene: TRBJ1-6

CDR3nt: TGTGCCAGCAGCTTGCGTGTACTAGCGTTTGGCGATGAGCAGTTCTTC
CDR3aa: CASSLRVLAFGDEQFF
len: 16
d_gene: TRBD2
abundance: .
v_gene: TRBV5-6
j_gene: TRBJ2-1

CDR3nt: TGTGCCACCAGACCTCCAGGGGGGACTGAAGCTTTCTTT
CDR3aa: CATRPPGGTEAFF
len: 13
d_gene: TRBD1
abundance: .
v_gene: TRBV15
j_gene: TRBJ1-1

CDR3nt: TGTGCCACCAGTGATAATACAGGGTTTAAGGGCTACACCTTC
CDR3aa: CATSDNTGFKGYTF
len: 14
d_gene: .
abundance: .
v_gene: TRBV24-1
j_gene: TRBJ1-2

CDR3nt: TGTGCCAGCGGCTATCCGGGACAAAACACAGATACGCAGTATTTT
CDR3aa: CASGYPGQNTDTQYF
len: 15
d_gene: .
abundance: .
v_gene: TRBV13
j_gene: TRBJ2-3

CDR3nt: TGCGCCAGCAGTGAAACAGGGGGCCCCGGGGAGCTGTTTTTT
CDR3aa: CASSETGGPGELFF
len: 14
d_gene: TRBD1
abundance: .
v_gene: TRBV10-2
j_gene: TRBJ2-2

CDR3nt: TGTGCCAGCAGCCCCCGGGGGCCGGGACAGGGTTTCGTGCAGTACTTC
CDR3aa: CASSPRGPGQGFVQYF
len: 16
d_gene: TRBD1
abundance: .
v_gene: TRBV5-4
j_gene: TRBJ2-7

CDR3nt: TGTGCCAGTAGTATCATATCCGGGGAGTCGGAGCAGTACTTC
CDR3aa: CASSIISGESEQYF
len: 14
d_gene: .
abundance: .
v_gene: TRBV19
j_gene: TRBJ2-7

CDR3nt: TGTGCCAGCAGCTTGGGGCGCGAATGGGACAGCACCTACGAGCAGTACTTC
CDR3aa: CASSLGREWDSTYEQYF
len: 17
d_gene: TRBD1
abundance: .
v_gene: TRBV5-6
j_gene: TRBJ2-7

CDR3nt: TGTGCCAGTACCTCAGTCACGTATCAGCCCCAGCATTTT
CDR3aa: CASTSVTYQPQHF
len: 13
d_gene: .
abundance: few
v_gene: TRBV19
j_gene: TRBJ1-5

CDR3nt: TGTGCCAGCTCGTCGGGGACAGGGTCGTATGAAAAACTGTTTTTT
CDR3aa: CASSSGTGSYEKLFF
len: 15
d_gene: TRBD1
abundance: .
v_gene: TRBV9
j_gene: TRBJ1-4

CDR3nt: TGTGCCAGCAGCGCACGACAGGGGGCGCGGGGCTACGAGCAGTACTTC
CDR3aa: CASSARQGARGYEQYF
len: 16
d_gene: TRBD1
abundance: .
v_gene: TRBV7-2
j_gene: TRBJ2-7

CDR3nt: TGTGCCAGCAGTTACGAGGCTTCGAACACTGAAGCTTTCTTT
CDR3aa: CASSYEASNTEAFF
len: 14
d_gene: .
abundance: .
v_gene: TRBV6-2/TRBV6-3
j_gene: TRBJ1-1

CDR3nt: TGTGCCAGCAGCCGACCAGGGTTTACTGAAGCTTTCTTT
CDR3aa: CASSRPGFTEAFF
len: 13
d_gene: .
abundance: .
v_gene: TRBV6-5
j_gene: TRBJ1-1

CDR3nt: TGTGCCAGCAGCGCAGTTCGGGATTCCTATGGCTACACCTTC
CDR3aa: CASSAVRDSYGYTF
len: 14
d_gene: .
abundance: .
v_gene: TRBV9
j_gene: TRBJ1-2

CDR3nt: TGTGCCAGTAGTAACAGGGGGCTGGGGGGTGAGACCCAGTACTTC
CDR3aa: CASSNRGLGGETQYF
len: 15
d_gene: TRBD1
abundance: .
v_gene: TRBV19
j_gene: TRBJ2-5

CDR3nt: TGTGCCAGCAGCGTAGGAGGAGGGGAGCAGTACTTC
CDR3aa: CASSVGGGEQYF
len: 12
d_gene: .
abundance: once
v_gene: TRBV9
j_gene: TRBJ2-7

CDR3nt: TGTGCCAGCAGTTACTTATACGAGCAGTACTTC
CDR3aa: CASSYLYEQYF
len: 11
d_gene: .
abundance: .
v_gene: TRBV6-5
j_gene: TRBJ2-7

CDR3nt: TGTGCCAGAAGCTTAGACGTACTAGCGGGGGTTTTCTCCTACGAGCAGTACTTC
CDR3aa: CARSLDVLAGVFSYEQYF
len: 18
d_gene: .
abundance: .
v_gene: TRBV7-5
j_gene: TRBJ2-7

CDR3nt: TGTGCCATCAGTGAGTCGACGGGAGGGAACTATGGCTACACCTTC
CDR3aa: CAISESTGGNYGYTF
len: 15
d_gene: .
abundance: once
v_gene: TRBV10-3
j_gene: TRBJ1-2

CDR3nt: TGTGCCAGCAGCCCTACAGGGGGTTTTGGCAATGAGCAGTTCTTC
CDR3aa: CASSPTGGFGNEQFF
len: 15
d_gene: TRBD1
abundance: .
v_gene: TRBV5-6
j_gene: TRBJ2-1

CDR3nt: TGTGCCAGCAGCTCTATCGGACAGGGGGCGCGAGGCTACACCTTC
CDR3aa: CASSSIGQGARGYTF
len: 15
d_gene: TRBD1
abundance: .
v_gene: TRBV7-2
j_gene: TRBJ1-2

CDR3nt: TGCAGTGTTATAGCGGGGGAGGGCTACACCTTC
CDR3aa: CSVIAGEGYTF
len: 11
d_gene: .
abundance: .
v_gene: TRBV20-1
j_gene: TRBJ1-2

CDR3nt: TGTGCCACCAGCAGGGGGGGAGGGATGAACACTGAAGCTTTCTTT
CDR3aa: CATSRGGGMNTEAFF
len: 15
d_gene: .
abundance: once
v_gene: TRBV15
j_gene: TRBJ1-1

CDR3nt: TGTGCCAGCAGCTTCGGGACAGGGGTGGAGACCCAGTACTTC
CDR3aa: CASSFGTGVETQYF
len: 14
d_gene: TRBD1
abundance: .
v_gene: TRBV7-2
j_gene: TRBJ2-5

CDR3nt: TGTGCCAGCAGCCAGGCGGGGAACACCGGGGAGCTGTTTTTT
CDR3aa: CASSQAGNTGELFF
len: 14
d_gene: .
abundance: .
v_gene: TRBV4-2
j_gene: TRBJ2-2

CDR3nt: TGTGCCAGCAGCCAACGGACTAGCGGTGAAGCTACAGATACGCAGTATTTT
CDR3aa: CASSQRTSGEATDTQYF
len: 17
d_gene: TRBD2
abundance: .
v_gene: TRBV3-1/TRBV3-2
j_gene: TRBJ2-3

CDR3nt: TGTGCCACCAGTGACCTTTCAAAGACAGTACGTAACTATGGCTACACCTTC
CDR3aa: CATSDLSKTVRNYGYTF
len: 17
d_gene: .
abundance: .
v_gene: TRBV24-1
j_gene: TRBJ1-2

CDR3nt: TGTGCCAGCAGTGAACTTCCGCGGCAGGGGTACGGAAACACCATATATTTT
CDR3aa: CASSELPRQGYGNTIYF
len: 17
d_gene: .
abundance: .
v_gene: TRBV6-1
j_gene: TRBJ1-3

CDR3nt: TGTGCCAGCAGCTTGATGGGCGATGGGGGACACTACGAGCAGTACTTC
CDR3aa: CASSLMGDGGHYEQYF
len: 16
d_gene: .
abundance: .
v_gene: TRBV5-6
j_gene: TRBJ2-7

CDR3nt: TGTGCCAGTAGTATAGGGGCGGGGGGGAATCAGCCCCAGCATTTT
CDR3aa: CASSIGAGGNQPQHF
len: 15
d_gene: .
abundance: .
v_gene: TRBV19
j_gene: TRBJ1-5

CDR3nt: TGCGCCAGCAGCGAAGGGACAGGGCATGGCGAGCAGTACTTC
CDR3aa: CASSEGTGHGEQYF
len: 14
d_gene: TRBD1
abundance: few
v_gene: TRBV5-1
j_gene: TRBJ2-7

CDR3nt: TGTGCCAGCAGCAAAACAGGGGGCGAAAACATTCAGTACTTC
CDR3aa: CASSKTGGENIQYF
len: 14
d_gene: TRBD1
abundance: .
v_gene: TRBV7-2
j_gene: TRBJ2-4

CDR3nt: TGCAGTGCTAGTCCCGGGGGGCCCCAAGAGACCCAGTACTTC
CDR3aa: CSASPGGPQETQYF
len: 14
d_gene: .
abundance: .
v_gene: TRBV20-1
j_gene: TRBJ2-5

CDR3nt: TGCAGCGTCCAGGGGACAGGGAGGCAAGAGACCCAGTACTTC
CDR3aa: CSVQGTGRQETQYF
len: 14
d_gene: TRBD1
abundance: .
v_gene: TRBV29-1
j_gene: TRBJ2-5

CDR3nt: TGTGCCATCAGTGAGAAGGGACTCAATACCGGGGAGCTGTTTTTT
CDR3aa: CAISEKGLNTGELFF
len: 15
d_gene: .
abundance: .
v_gene: TRBV10-3
j_gene: TRBJ2-2

CDR3nt: TGTGCCTCGCGGGGGGGCCTAGGTACCGGGGAGCTGTTTTTT
CDR3aa: CASRGGLGTGELFF
len: 14
d_gene: TRBD2
abundance: .
v_gene: TRBV30
j_gene: TRBJ2-2

CDR3nt: TGCGCCAGCAGGCAGGGGGCGAACACTGAAGCTTTCTTT
CDR3aa: CASRQGANTEAFF
len: 13
d_gene: TRBD1
abundance: once
v_gene: TRBV5-1
j_gene: TRBJ1-1

CDR3nt: TGTGCCAGCAGCTTGGCGGGGGGCCTCTACAATGAGCAGTTCTTC
CDR3aa: CASSLAGGLYNEQFF
len: 15
d_gene: .
abundance: .
v_gene: TRBV5-4
j_gene: TRBJ2-1

CDR3nt: TGCAGTGCTAGAAGCGGACACGAGCAGTACTTC
CDR3aa: CSARSGHEQYF
len: 11
d_gene: .
abundance: .
v_gene: TRBV20-1
j_gene: TRBJ2-7

CDR3nt: TGTGCCAGCAGCCAAGGCTCCCCTCTCTCGGGGGGCCGGAATGAGCAGTTCTTC
CDR3aa: CASSQGSPLSGGRNEQFF
len: 18
d_gene: .
abundance: .
v_gene: TRBV3-1/TRBV3-2
j_gene: TRBJ2-1

CDR3nt: TGTGCCAGCAGCTTGGGTCTTTCGGGGGAAAATTCACCCCTCCACTTT
CDR3aa: CASSLGLSGENSPLHF
len: 16
d_gene: .
abundance: .
v_gene: TRBV5-6
j_gene: TRBJ1-6

CDR3nt: TGTGCCATCAGCCTAAACTCTAACTATGGCTACACCTTC
CDR3aa: CAISLNSNYGYTF
len: 13
d_gene: .
abundance: .
v_gene: TRBV10-3
j_gene: TRBJ1-2

CDR3nt: TGTGCCAGCAGTGACAGGGGGAACGGGGGGCAGTACTTC
CDR3aa: CASSDRGNGGQYF
len: 13
d_gene: .
abundance: .
v_gene: TRBV6-1
j_gene: TRBJ2-7